The rows below give T cell receptor beta chains drawn from one sample of a study of spatial heterogeneity in lung cancer. TCRdb itself ran the 5' RACE reads through MiXCR, one entry per CDR3 protein. The sample includes more than 9,000 distinct CDR3 sequences, roughly 8.8% seen only once; the top ten take over 20%. The sample consisted of lung tumor tissue, taken at surgery. Source of these receptors: a male donor with early-stage non-small cell lung cancer. Both conserved end residues are part of each CDR3. D genes are given only for firm matches. Not all rows give a size; the values are once, few, many and, for expanded clones, a class.

V gene: TRBV4-2; D gene: TRBD2; clone size: many; J gene: TRBJ2-7; CDR3 protein: CASSRGSGRYEQYF; CDR3 DNA: TGTGCCAGCAGCCGGGGTAGCGGGAGGTACGAGCAGTACTTC
V gene: TRBV14; D gene: TRBD2; clone size: many; J gene: TRBJ2-3; CDR3 protein: CASSRVAGTDTQYF; CDR3 DNA: TGTGCCAGCAGCCGGGTAGCGGGAACAGATACGCAGTATTTT
V gene: TRBV7-2; D gene: -; clone size: many; J gene: TRBJ1-2; CDR3 protein: CASSSLSGQGSYTF; CDR3 DNA: TGTGCCAGCAGCTCCCTTAGCGGACAAGGATCCTACACCTTC
V gene: TRBV9; D gene: -; clone size: few; J gene: TRBJ2-1; CDR3 protein: CASSVGASTYNEQFF; CDR3 DNA: TGTGCCAGCAGCGTTGGGGCTTCGACCTACAATGAGCAGTTCTTC
V gene: TRBV20-1; D gene: TRBD1; clone size: -; J gene: TRBJ2-7; CDR3 protein: CSAWDSSYEQYF; CDR3 DNA: TGCAGTGCCTGGGACAGTTCCTACGAGCAGTACTTC
V gene: TRBV20-1; D gene: -; clone size: large; J gene: TRBJ1-1; CDR3 protein: CSARWGGEAAEAFF; CDR3 DNA: TGCAGTGCTAGATGGGGGGGAGAAGCGGCTGAAGCTTTCTTT
V gene: TRBV6-4; D gene: -; clone size: many; J gene: TRBJ1-3; CDR3 protein: CASSDSAGSGNTIYF; CDR3 DNA: TGTGCCAGCAGTGACTCTGCAGGGTCTGGAAACACCATATATTTT
V gene: TRBV7-9; D gene: TRBD1; clone size: many; J gene: TRBJ1-5; CDR3 protein: CASSSDRDSSNQPQHF; CDR3 DNA: TGTGCCAGCAGCTCGGACAGGGATTCAAGCAATCAGCCCCAGCATTTT
V gene: TRBV27; D gene: -; clone size: many; J gene: TRBJ1-6; CDR3 protein: CASRQSRGYNSPLHF; CDR3 DNA: TGTGCCAGCCGACAGTCTCGGGGCTATAATTCACCCCTCCACTTT
V gene: TRBV6-5; D gene: TRBD1; clone size: many; J gene: TRBJ1-5; CDR3 protein: CASNLDRVECNQPQHF; CDR3 DNA: TGTGCCAGCAACCTAGACAGGGTGGAATGCAATCAGCCCCAGCATTTT